This TCR beta chain was recorded in a study of post-analysis software for immune sequencing data. Study-level results: Those with multiple sclerosis, the patient group, showed significantly lower normalized Chao1 diversity than controls. When patients were compared with controls, 4 or 5 TRBV segments were more frequent, TRBV5-6, TRBV5-1 and TRBV20-1 among them.

This clonotype showed up just a few times. The antigen is not known. CDR3 length: 16 residues. The germline V gene encodes CDR1 MDHEN and CDR2 SYDVKM. V dropped 3 bases and J dropped 0 bases, with 15 bases sitting between them. Built from TCR beta cDNA, the libraries had unique molecular identifiers in them. MiXCR, run by TCRdb on the PCR reads, gives a single entry per CDR3 protein. The sample holds under 200,000 distinct CDR3 sequences; roughly 35% are singletons and the top ten take 28%. The source of this sequence is a girl aged 10 to 17 with multiple sclerosis. The chain links TRBV28 to TRBJ2-7; TRBD1 or TRBD2 may be the D gene (6 bases each). The input for sequencing was blood, taken after autologous hematopoietic stem cell transplantation. CDR3 DNA: TGTGCCAGCAGTTTGGAGGGGGGCCGTCTCTCCTACGAGCAGTACTTC. Its protein is CASSLEGGRLSYEQYF.